These 21 T cell receptor beta chains came from one sample sequenced in a study of CD8+ T cells in alopecia areata. Extracted RNA was reverse transcribed, and the resulting cDNA served as sequencing template. Sequencing was performed with immunoSEQ multiplex PCR; in TCRdb, only in-frame clones are kept and a portion is missing. Among 150,000 to 200,000 clones listed, roughly 66% were seen once. The treatment here: oral pan-JAK inhibitor, 5-10 mg twice daily. The material was CD4+ T cells sorted from blood, obtained at week 24, from a patient treated with tofacitinib. All receptors derive from a human donor with alopecia areata.

The chain links TRBV7-2 to TRBJ2-3, with D possibly matching TRBD2 (5 bases). CDR1 is SGHTA, CDR2 FQGNSA, per germline. The CDR3 extends over 14 amino acids. V gave up 8 bases and J gave up 2 bases, with 14 bases separating them. The CDR3 here is CASGLLGFTDTQYF. Written as DNA, the CDR3 is TGTGCCAGCGGACTGTTGGGGTTCACAGATACGCAGTATTTT.

The rearrangement joins TRBV7-2 to TRBJ1-1, with TRBD1 as a possible D gene (5 bases). Deletions cut 3 bases from V and 9 bases from J, with 14 bases between. CDR3 size: 13 residues. Germline V gene lookup returns CDR1 SGHTA and CDR2 FQGNSA. Here the CDR3 DNA reads TGTGCCAGCAGCTTCCCCCCCGGGGCCCAAGCTTTCTTT. Encoded protein: CASSFPPGAQAFF. Combining the CDR3 with reference TRBV7-2 and TRBJ1-1 gives the whole variable domain GAGVSQSPSNKVTEKGKDVELRCDPISGHTALYWYRQSLGQGLEFLIYFQGNSAPDKSGLPSDRFSAERTGGSVSTLTIQRTQQEDSAVYLCASSFPPGAQAFFGQGTRLTVV.

The CDR3: CASSELNTEAFF. CDR3 coding DNA: TGTGCCAGCAGTGAATTGAACACTGAAGCTTTCTTT. The chain links TRBV2 to TRBJ1-1; D not resolved. This CDR3 is built from 12 residues. Deletions cut 2 bases from V and 0 bases from J, with 1 base between. From germline, CDR1 is SNHLY and CDR2 FYNNEI.

The rearrangement joins TRBV2 to TRBJ2-7, with D uncertain. Germline CDR1 and CDR2: SNHLY and FYNNEI. V shed 6 bases and J shed 2 bases, with 11 bases lying between them. The CDR3 extends over 13 amino acids. The CDR3 coding sequence is TGTGCCAGCAGGGTGACAACAACCTACGAGCAGTACTTC. Its translation is CASRVTTTYEQYF.

J is TRBJ1-2 and V is TRBV15; 7 positions agree with TRBD1. The ends lost 4 bases at V and 8 bases at J; junction bases unmatched: 13. The length of the CDR3 is 15 residues. Germline CDR1 is LNHNV and CDR2 is YYDKDF (reference sequence). The CDR3 nucleotides read TGTGCCACCAGCACAGGGGGTGCCGCCTATGACGGCTACACCTTC. As protein: CATSTGGAAYDGYTF.

This clone was found a few times. The chain links TRBV25-1 to TRBJ1-2; D not resolved. Deletions cut 5 bases from V and 2 bases from J, with 15 bases between. Germline values: CDR1 MGHDK, CDR2 SYGVNS. This CDR3 is built from 15 residues. The CDR3 loop reads CASSQTGGSNYGYTF. Here the CDR3 DNA reads TGTGCCAGCAGTCAGACGGGCGGGTCGAACTATGGCTACACCTTC.

This clone has more than one count but fewer than ten. Distinct nucleotide sequences in the sample also encode this CDR3. V gene TRBV10-3 combines with J gene TRBJ2-4; D not resolved. With 3 bases removed from V and 0 bases from J, the gap between germline ends came to 9 bases. The germline V gene encodes CDR1 ENHRY and CDR2 SYGVKD. The CDR3 loop spans 15 amino acids. The CDR3 DNA is TGTGCCATCAGTGAATCCGGGCTAGCCAAAAACATTCAGTACTTC. It is translated as CAISESGLAKNIQYF.

J is TRBJ1-2 and V is TRBV7-2; a possible D gene is TRBD1 (5 bases). The CDR3 spans 13 residues. Germline V gene data show CDR1 as SGHTA and CDR2 as FQGNSA. V was cut by 1 base and J by 7 bases, with 10 bases left in between. In DNA form, the CDR3 reads TGTGCCAGCAGCTTAGAGGGGCAGTCTGGCTACACCTTC. It specifies CASSLEGQSGYTF. Full variable domain (rest looked up from reference TRBV7-2 and TRBJ1-2): GAGVSQSPSNKVTEKGKDVELRCDPISGHTALYWYRQSLGQGLEFLIYFQGNSAPDKSGLPSDRFSAERTGGSVSTLTIQRTQQEDSAVYLCASSLEGQSGYTFGSGTRLTVV.

In its sample, this clone was seen a few times. The chain recombines TRBV18 with TRBJ2-6, with D hard to call. Trimming pared 4 bases from V and 0 bases from J, leaving 4 bases between. This CDR3 has 14 amino acids. Germline lookup yields CDR1 KGHSH and CDR2 LQKENI. The CDR3, as DNA: TGTGCCAGCTCACTCCCCTCTGGGGCCAACGTCCTGACTTTC. It translates to CASSLPSGANVLTF.

The V gene is TRBV25-1, the J gene TRBJ1-3; 10 bases match TRBD1. The V gene end was trimmed by 5 bases and the J gene end by 4 bases; junction bases not matched to a gene: 8. This CDR3 has 16 residues. In germline, CDR1 is MGHDK, CDR2 SYGVNS. The CDR3 DNA reads as TGTGCCAGCAGTTATTCGACAGGGGGCAAAGGAAACACCATATATTTT. Translation: CASSYSTGGKGNTIYF. Using reference TRBV25-1 and TRBJ1-3 for the parts outside the CDR3, the full variable domain is EADIYQTPRYLVIGTGKKITLECSQTMGHDKMYWYQQDPGMELHLIHYSYGVNSTEKGDLSSESTVSRIRTEHFPLTLESARPSHTSQYLCASSYSTGGKGNTIYFGEGSWLTVV.

This clone was counted a few times. The chain couples TRBV14 to TRBJ2-1, with TRBD1 identical over 8 bases. The V gene's germline CDR1 is SGHDN and CDR2 FVKESK. This CDR3 has 15 amino acids. Trimming took 1 base from V and 7 from J; bases not matched to a gene: 6. CDR3 nucleotide sequence: TGTGCCAGCAGCCAAGTGGACAGGGCGGCGAATGAGCAGTTCTTC. This translates into CASSQVDRAANEQFF.

The chain is built from TRBV10-2 and TRBJ1-5; D ambiguous. Trimming cost V 6 bases and J 6 bases, with 12 bases left between them. Germline loops: CDR1 WSHSY, CDR2 SAAADI. This CDR3 region has 13 residues. The CDR3 DNA follows: TGCGCCAGCAGGATAGGGATCGGTCAGCCCCAGCATTTT. It encodes CASRIGIGQPQHF.

This clone was detected many times. The chain has TRBV18 and TRBJ2-3; D remains ambiguous. The CDR3 runs to 15 residues. Germline-derived CDR1 and CDR2 are KGHSH and LQKENI. V gave up 5 bases and J gave up 0 bases, with 12 bases separating them. The DNA for the CDR3 is TGTGCCAGCTCATCCGAAGGGCAGAGCACAGATACGCAGTATTTT. Translating it yields CASSSEGQSTDTQYF.

The chain carries TRBV27 and TRBJ2-7, with 9 positions matching TRBD1. The J segment lost 6 bases and the V segment lost 8 bases, leaving 11 bases of the junction unmatched. The CDR3 sequence is 14 residues long. Germline CDR1 reads MNHEY; CDR2 reads SMNVEV (reference sequence). The CDR3 protein is CASHPGTGRREQYF. CDR3 bases: TGTGCCAGCCATCCCGGGACAGGGAGACGCGAGCAGTACTTC.

The chain links TRBV30 to TRBJ2-7; 10 bases are a match to TRBD2. V lost 0 bases to trimming and J lost 3 bases; unmatched junction nucleotides: 11. CDR1 and CDR2 (germline): GTSNPN, SVGIG (reference sequence). This CDR3 is built from 17 residues. The CDR3 loop reads CAWSVRASGGLSYEQYF. In DNA form, the CDR3 reads TGTGCCTGGAGTGTACGGGCTAGCGGGGGCCTCAGCTACGAGCAGTACTTC.

This chain connects TRBV11-2 to TRBJ1-4, with 9 bases fitting TRBD1. Germline CDR1 is SGHAT and CDR2 is FQNNGV. The CDR3 sequence is 16 residues long. Unmatched junction bases numbered 8, after V lost 1 base and J lost 8 bases. The CDR3 DNA reads TGTGCCAGCAGCTTAGCCCGGGACAGGGCCGTAGAAAAACTGTTTTTT. This encodes CASSLARDRAVEKLFF.

V and J are TRBV7-3 and TRBJ2-6, with TRBD1 matching over 9 bases. Germline V CDR1 and CDR2: SGHTA, FQGTGA. V shed 6 bases and J 0 bases; nucleotides not matched to a gene: 12. This CDR3 is 19 amino acids long. The CDR3 sequence is CASSLSGPGQGSGANVLTF. For the CDR3, the DNA is TGTGCCAGCAGTCTTTCGGGACCGGGACAGGGCTCTGGGGCCAACGTCCTGACTTTC. Complete variable domain (other parts from reference TRBV7-3 and TRBJ2-6): GAGVSQTPSNKVTEKGKYVELRCDPISGHTALYWYRQSLGQGPEFLIYFQGTGAADDSGLPNDRFFAVRPEGSVSTLKIQRTERGDSAVYLCASSLSGPGQGSGANVLTFGAGSRLTVL.

The genes are TRBV5-1 and TRBJ2-5, with a tentative D call TRBD1 (7 bases). V was shortened by 4 bases and J by 5 bases, with 21 bases between the two germline ends. Germline V lookup: CDR1 SGHRS, CDR2 YFSETQ. The CDR3 spans 16 residues. The CDR3, as DNA: TGCGCCAGCAGCCTCCAGGGGGACTCAAGGGCGGAGACCCAGTACTTC. Its protein is CASSLQGDSRAETQYF.

The count of this clone is one. The gene calls are TRBV4-3 and TRBJ2-1, with 13 positions matching TRBD2. The V gene end was trimmed by 4 bases and the J gene end by 7 bases; junction bases not matched to a gene: 7. CDR1 LGHNA and CDR2 YSLEER come from the germline V gene. This CDR3 has 16 amino acids. In DNA form, the CDR3 reads TGCGCCAGCAGCCGCCTGACTAGCGGGGGGCATAATGAGCAGTTCTTC. Encoded protein: CASSRLTSGGHNEQFF.

V is TRBV7-9 and J is TRBJ2-6; weak D call: TRBD1 (6 bases). Germline V gene lookup returns CDR1 SEHNR and CDR2 FQNEAQ (reference sequence). The CDR3 runs 17 residues. The V and J ends lost 0 bases and 4 bases respectively, with 13 bases between them. The CDR3 sequence: CASSLANRVLGANVLTF. CDR3 DNA sequence: TGTGCCAGCAGCTTAGCGAACAGGGTTTTAGGGGCCAACGTCCTGACTTTC.

The J gene is TRBJ2-1, the V gene TRBV13; 9 bases are a match to TRBD2. The CDR3 is made up of 15 amino acids. The V segment lost 3 bases and the J segment 6 bases; nucleotides outside the gene matches: 6. Per the germline V gene, CDR1 is PRHDT and CDR2 is FYEKMQ (reference sequence). The CDR3 region is CASSLGLAGLNEQFF. The CDR3 DNA is TGTGCCAGCAGCTTGGGGCTAGCGGGGCTCAATGAGCAGTTCTTC.